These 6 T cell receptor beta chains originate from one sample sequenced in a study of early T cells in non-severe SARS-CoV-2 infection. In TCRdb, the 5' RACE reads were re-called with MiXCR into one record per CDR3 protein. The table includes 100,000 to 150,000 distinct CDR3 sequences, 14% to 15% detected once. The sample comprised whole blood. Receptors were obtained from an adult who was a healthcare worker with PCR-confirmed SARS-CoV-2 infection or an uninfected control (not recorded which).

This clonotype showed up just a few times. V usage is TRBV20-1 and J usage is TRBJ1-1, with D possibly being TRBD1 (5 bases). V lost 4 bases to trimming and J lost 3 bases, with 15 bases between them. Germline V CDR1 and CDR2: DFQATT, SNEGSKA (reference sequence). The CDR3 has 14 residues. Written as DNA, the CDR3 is TGCAGTGCTAAAGGGCCCGGGGCCGACACTGAAGCTTTCTTT. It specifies CSAKGPGADTEAFF.

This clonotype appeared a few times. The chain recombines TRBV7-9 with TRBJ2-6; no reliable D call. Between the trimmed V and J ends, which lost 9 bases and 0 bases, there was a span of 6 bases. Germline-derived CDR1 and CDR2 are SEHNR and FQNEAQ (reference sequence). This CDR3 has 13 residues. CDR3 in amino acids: CASEASGANVLTF. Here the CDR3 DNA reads TGTGCCAGTGAGGCCTCTGGGGCCAACGTCCTGACTTTC.

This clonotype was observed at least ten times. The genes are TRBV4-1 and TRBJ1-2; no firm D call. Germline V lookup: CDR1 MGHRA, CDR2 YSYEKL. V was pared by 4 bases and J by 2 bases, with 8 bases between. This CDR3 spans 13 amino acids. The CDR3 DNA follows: TGCGCCAGCAGCCCGGTCTTAAACTATGGCTACACCTTC. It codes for CASSPVLNYGYTF.

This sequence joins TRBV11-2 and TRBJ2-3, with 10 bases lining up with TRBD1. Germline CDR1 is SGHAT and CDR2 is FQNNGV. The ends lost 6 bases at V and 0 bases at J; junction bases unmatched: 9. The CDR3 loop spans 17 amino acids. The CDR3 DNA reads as TGTGCCAGCAGAAAATGGGGACAGGGGAAAAGCACAGATACGCAGTATTTT. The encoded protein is CASRKWGQGKSTDTQYF.

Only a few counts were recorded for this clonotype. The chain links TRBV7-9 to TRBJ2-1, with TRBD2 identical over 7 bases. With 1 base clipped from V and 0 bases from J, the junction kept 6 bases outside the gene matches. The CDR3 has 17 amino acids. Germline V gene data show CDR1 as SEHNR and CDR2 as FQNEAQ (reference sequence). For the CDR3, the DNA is TGTGCCAGCAGCTTAGACCGAGCGGGGAGCTCCTACAATGAGCAGTTCTTC. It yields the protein CASSLDRAGSSYNEQFF. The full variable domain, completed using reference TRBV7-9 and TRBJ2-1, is DTGVSQNPRHKITKRGQNVTFRCDPISEHNRLYWYRQTLGQGPEFLTYFQNEAQLEKSRLLSDRFSAERPKGSFSTLEIQRTEQGDSAMYLCASSLDRAGSSYNEQFFGPGTRLTVL.

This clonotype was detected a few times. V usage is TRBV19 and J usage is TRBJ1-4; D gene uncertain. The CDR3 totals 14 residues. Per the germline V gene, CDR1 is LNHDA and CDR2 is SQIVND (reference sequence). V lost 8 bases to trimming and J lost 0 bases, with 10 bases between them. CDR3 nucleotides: TGTGCCAGTGTAGAGGGCCCAACTAATGAAAAACTGTTTTTT. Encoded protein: CASVEGPTNEKLFF.